This TCR beta chain originates from a study of T cell repertoires in cytomegalovirus infection. Study-wide background: Through public TCR beta signatures, both CMV infection and matching HLA type were indicated.

A single record per CDR3 protein comes from TCRdb applying MiXCR to the reads. The table includes 830,000 or so distinct CDR3 sequences, approximately 32% detected once. With respect to this clonotype: No antigen is known for it.

Whole-study findings and limits: There were HLA-C-restricted CMV-specific TCR beta clonotypes dominating the ex vivo response. Cumulative frequency (of public TCR beta family members) identified carriers of CMV plus the relevant HLA.

Between the trimmed V and J ends, which lost 4 bases and 7 bases, there was a span of 10 bases. The length of the CDR3 is 12 residues. Germline V lookup: CDR1 SGHDN, CDR2 FVKESK. This TCR derives from a human donor in good health (CMV status not recorded). Some clones in this sample may be carry-over from other donors' samples. The sequencing here drew on cultured CD8+ T cells from PBMCs, taken from culture after CMV antigen stimulation. The V and J genes are TRBV14 and TRBJ1-1, with unresolved D. CDR3 DNA: TGTGCCAGCAGCCCTACTAACCTTGAAGCTTTCTTT. Translated, it gives CASSPTNLEAFF.